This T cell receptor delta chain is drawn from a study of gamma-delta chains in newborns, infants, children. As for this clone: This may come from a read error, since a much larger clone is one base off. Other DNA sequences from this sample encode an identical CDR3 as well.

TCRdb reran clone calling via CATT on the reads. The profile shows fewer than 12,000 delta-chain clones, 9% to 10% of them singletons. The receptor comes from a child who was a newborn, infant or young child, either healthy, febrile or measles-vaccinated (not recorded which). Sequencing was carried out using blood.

CDR3 region: CACDLLGYDKLIF. The CDR3 DNA follows: TGTGCCTGCGACTTACTGGGGTACGATAAACTCATCTTT. The chain is built from TRDV2 and TRDJ1; 7 nucleotides line up with TRDD3. Per germline, CDR1 GEAIGNYY and CDR2 EKD. This CDR3 is 13 amino acids long. After removal of 7 bases from V and 4 bases from J, the junction contained 8 bases not matched to a gene.